A single T cell receptor beta chain is shown here with its context. This sample was taken from a study of CD8+CD57+ T cells in acquired aplastic anemia. The use of genomic DNA as template underpinned the TCR beta VDJ and CDR3 profiling. Each CDR3 protein gets one entry after TCRdb re-called the reads with MiXCR. The sample has some 200,000 distinct CDR3 sequences, approximately 52% seen once. Germline CDR1 is LNHDA and CDR2 is SQIVND (reference sequence). The V end was cut by 5 bases, the J end by 6 bases, with 13 bases between. The CDR3 runs 13 residues. All patients picked for sequencing had shown, by flow cytometry, an expansion of CD8+CD57+ cells.

The clonotype originates from a human donor with aplastic anemia. Sequencing used sorted CD4+, CD8+, or CD8+CD57+ T cells (not recorded which) from PBMCs. V gene TRBV19 combines with J gene TRBJ1-2; no definite D call. The CDR3 spells CASSPELLDGYTF. CDR3 sequence (DNA): TGTGCCAGTAGTCCCGAACTGCTAGATGGCTACACCTTC.